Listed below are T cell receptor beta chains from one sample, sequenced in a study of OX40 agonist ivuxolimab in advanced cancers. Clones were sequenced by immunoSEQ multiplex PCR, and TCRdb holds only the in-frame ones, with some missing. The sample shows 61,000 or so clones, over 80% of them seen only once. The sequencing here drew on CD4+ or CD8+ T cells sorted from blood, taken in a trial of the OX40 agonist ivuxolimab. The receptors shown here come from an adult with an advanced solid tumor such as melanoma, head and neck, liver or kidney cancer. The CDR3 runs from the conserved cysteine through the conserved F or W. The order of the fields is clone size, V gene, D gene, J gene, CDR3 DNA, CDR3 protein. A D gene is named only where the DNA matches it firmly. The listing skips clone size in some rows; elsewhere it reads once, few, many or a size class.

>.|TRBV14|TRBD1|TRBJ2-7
TGTGCCAGCAGCCAGGGTTTGGACAGGGGACTCCCTCTTCTCTCCTACGAGCAGTACTTC
CASSQGLDRGLPLLSYEQYF
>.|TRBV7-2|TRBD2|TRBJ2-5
TGTGCCAGCAGCCCCCCCGCGGGGGGCGGGAAGACCCAGTACTTC
CASSPPAGGGKTQYF
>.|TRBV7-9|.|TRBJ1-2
TGTGCCAGCGGACGGCTTCACTATGGCTACACCTTC
CASGRLHYGYTF
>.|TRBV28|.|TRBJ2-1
TGTGCCAGCAGTTTGGACTACAATGAGCAGTTCTTC
CASSLDYNEQFF
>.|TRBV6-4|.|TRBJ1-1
TGTGCCAGCAGTAGGACGGGCGGCACTGAAGCTTTCTTT
CASSRTGGTEAFF
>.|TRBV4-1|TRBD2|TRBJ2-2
TGCGCCAGCACCTCGAGGGGGACTAGTGCCGGGGAGCTGTTTTTT
CASTSRGTSAGELFF
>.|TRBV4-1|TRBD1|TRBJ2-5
TGCGCCAGCAGCCACGCAGGGGGTCGCGAAGAGACCCAGTACTTC
CASSHAGGREETQYF
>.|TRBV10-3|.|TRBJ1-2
TGTGCCATCAGTGAGTCGAACGGGGTATTTCAGGAACTCTATGGCTACACCTTC
CAISESNGVFQELYGYTF
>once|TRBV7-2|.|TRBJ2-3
TGTGCCAGCAGCCCGGGGGTGCGGTGGGGCCCTAGCACAGATACGCAGTATTTT
CASSPGVRWGPSTDTQYF
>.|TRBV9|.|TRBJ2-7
TGTGCCAGCAGCGTAGGACCGAAGGGGGCCTACGAGCAGTACTTC
CASSVGPKGAYEQYF
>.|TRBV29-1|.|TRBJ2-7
TGCAGCGTCCGGGGTGCCTACGAGCAGTACTTC
CSVRGAYEQYF
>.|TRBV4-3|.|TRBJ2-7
TGCGCCAGCAGCGAAGGGCATACTTTTCCTGAGCAGTACTTC
CASSEGHTFPEQYF
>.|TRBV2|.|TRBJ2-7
TGTGCCAGCACCTCGATGGAGGGGGCCTTCTACGAGCAGTACTTC
CASTSMEGAFYEQYF
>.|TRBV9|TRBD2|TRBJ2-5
TGTGCCAGCAGCGGGGGAGGGAACACCCGAGAGACCCAGTACTTC
CASSGGGNTRETQYF
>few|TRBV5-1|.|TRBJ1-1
TGCGCCAGCAGCTTGCAGGAGACTGAAGCTTTCTTT
CASSLQETEAFF
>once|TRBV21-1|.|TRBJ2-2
TGTGCCAGCAGCAAGATGTGGCGCACCGGGGAGCTGTTTTTT
CASSKMWRTGELFF
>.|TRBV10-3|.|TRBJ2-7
TGTGCCATTCAGTCAGGGGAGGAATACGAGCAGTACTTC
CAIQSGEEYEQYF